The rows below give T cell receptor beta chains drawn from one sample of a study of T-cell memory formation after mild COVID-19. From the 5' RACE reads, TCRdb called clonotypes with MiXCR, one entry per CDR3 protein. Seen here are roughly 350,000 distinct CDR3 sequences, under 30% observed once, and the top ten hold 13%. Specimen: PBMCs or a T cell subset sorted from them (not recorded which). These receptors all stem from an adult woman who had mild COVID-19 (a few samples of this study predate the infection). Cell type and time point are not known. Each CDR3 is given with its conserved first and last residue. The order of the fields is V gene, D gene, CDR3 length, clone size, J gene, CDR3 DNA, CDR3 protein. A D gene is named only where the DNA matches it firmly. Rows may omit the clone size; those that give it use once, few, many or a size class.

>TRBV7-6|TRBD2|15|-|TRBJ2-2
TGTGCCAGCAGCTTTCTAGCGGGGTCCACCGGGGAGCTGTTTTTT
CASSFLAGSTGELFF
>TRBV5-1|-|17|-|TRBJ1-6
TGCGCCAGCAGCCCGGAGGCGCCTACCGTCCGTTGGTCACCCCTCCACTTT
CASSPEAPTVRWSPLHF
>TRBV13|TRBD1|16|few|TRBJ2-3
TGTGCCAGCAGTTCGCCGGACAGGGGAGCACTAGATACGCAGTATTTT
CASSSPDRGALDTQYF
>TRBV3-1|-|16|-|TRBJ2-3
TGTGCCAGCAGCCAAGATGTGGCACGGGCCACAGATACGCAGTATTTT
CASSQDVARATDTQYF
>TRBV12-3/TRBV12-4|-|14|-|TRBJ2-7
TGTGCCAGCAGTTTATGGGAGTCGGACGGCGAGCAGTACTTC
CASSLWESDGEQYF
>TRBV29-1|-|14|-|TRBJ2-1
TGCAGCGTTGAAATTACTAGGGGGATCAATGAGCAGTTCTTC
CSVEITRGINEQFF
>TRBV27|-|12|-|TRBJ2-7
TGTGCCAGCCGACTAGGGGAGTACGAGCAGTACTTC
CASRLGEYEQYF
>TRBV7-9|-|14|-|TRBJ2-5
TGTGCCAGCAGCTTTTGGGCTTTTCAAGAGACCCAGTACTTC
CASSFWAFQETQYF
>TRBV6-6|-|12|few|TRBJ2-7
TGTGCCAGCAGGTCGGCAGCCTACGAGCAGTACTTC
CASRSAAYEQYF
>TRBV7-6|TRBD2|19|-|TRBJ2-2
TGTGCCAGCAGCTTAGCGCAGACAGAAGCGGGATCGCCCTCCGGGGAGCTGTTTTTT
CASSLAQTEAGSPSGELFF
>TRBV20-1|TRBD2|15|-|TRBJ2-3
TGCAGTGCTGAGGATCCTAGCGGGAGGATAGATACGCAGTATTTT
CSAEDPSGRIDTQYF
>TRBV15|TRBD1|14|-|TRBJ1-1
TGTGCCACCAGCAGGACAGGGGCGGGGACTGAAGCTTTCTTT
CATSRTGAGTEAFF
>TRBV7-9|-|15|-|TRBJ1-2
TGTGCCAGCAGCTTAGGGACCGTTTCCAACTATGGCTACACCTTC
CASSLGTVSNYGYTF
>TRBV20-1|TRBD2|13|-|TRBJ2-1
TGCAGTGCTAGCGGGGGGGACTACAATGAGCAGTTCTTC
CSASGGDYNEQFF
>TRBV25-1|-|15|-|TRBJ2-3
TGTGCCAGCAGTGAATCGAGGGGACTCACAGATACGCAGTATTTT
CASSESRGLTDTQYF
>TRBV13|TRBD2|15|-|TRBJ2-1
TGTGCCAGCAGCCCCCTGCGGGAGAGCTACAATGAGCAGTTCTTC
CASSPLRESYNEQFF
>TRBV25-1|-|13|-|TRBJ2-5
TGTGCCAGCAGACCCGGGACAAGGGAGACCCAGTACTTC
CASRPGTRETQYF
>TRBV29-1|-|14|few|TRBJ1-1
TGCAGCGTTGTCAGGGCAGGGCTGAACACTGAAGCTTTCTTT
CSVVRAGLNTEAFF
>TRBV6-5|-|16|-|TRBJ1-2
TGTGCCAGCAGTTACGGACCCTCAGGAGCTAACTATGGCTACACCTTC
CASSYGPSGANYGYTF
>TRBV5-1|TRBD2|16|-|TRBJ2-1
TGCGCCAGCAGCCCCAGGGTAGCGGGAGGGCCGGGTGAGCAGTTCTTC
CASSPRVAGGPGEQFF
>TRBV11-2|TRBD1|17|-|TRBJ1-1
TGTGCCAGCAGCGCGGGTAGGGGGCGAACCATGAACACTGAAGCTTTCTTT
CASSAGRGRTMNTEAFF
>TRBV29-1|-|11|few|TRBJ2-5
TGCAGCGTTGGGACGGAGTCAACCCAGTACTTC
CSVGTESTQYF
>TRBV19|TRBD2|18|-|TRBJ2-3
TGTGCCAGTAGTATAGATGATAGCGGGAGTTCAAGCACAGATACGCAGTATTTT
CASSIDDSGSSSTDTQYF
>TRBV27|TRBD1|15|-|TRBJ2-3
TGTGCCAGCAACATCGGACAGGGCTATACAGATACGCAGTATTTT
CASNIGQGYTDTQYF
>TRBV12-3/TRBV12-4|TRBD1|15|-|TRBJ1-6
TGTGCCAGCAGACGACAGGGTATGGGTAATTCACCCCTCCACTTT
CASRRQGMGNSPLHF
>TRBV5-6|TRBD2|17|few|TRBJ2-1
TGTGCCAGCAGCTTGGCCATCAGCGGGAAGGGGTACAATGAGCAGTTCTTC
CASSLAISGKGYNEQFF
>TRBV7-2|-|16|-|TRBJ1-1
TGTGCCAGCAGCCCCGCGGGTCGCTTCATGAACACTGAAGCTTTCTTT
CASSPAGRFMNTEAFF
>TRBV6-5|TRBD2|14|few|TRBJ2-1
TGTGCCAGCACTAGACTAGCGGGAGGGTTTGAGCAGTTCTTC
CASTRLAGGFEQFF
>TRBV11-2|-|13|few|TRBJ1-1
TGTGCCAGCAGTAACCAGGGGAGTACTGAAGCTTTCTTT
CASSNQGSTEAFF
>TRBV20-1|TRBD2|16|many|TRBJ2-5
TGCAGTGCTAGGCCCTCGGGACTAGCGGGAAAAGAGACCCAGTACTTC
CSARPSGLAGKETQYF
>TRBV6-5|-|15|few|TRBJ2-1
TGTGCCAGCAGTTACTCAGGGGGTCGAGCCAATGAGCAGTTCTTC
CASSYSGGRANEQFF
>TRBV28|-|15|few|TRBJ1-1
TGTGCCAGCAGTTCAAGGCGGAGGGAAAGCACTGAAGCTTTCTTT
CASSSRRRESTEAFF
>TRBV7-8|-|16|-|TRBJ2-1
TGTGCCAGCAGCTTAGCTCGGGGGGCCACCTACAATGAGCAGTTCTTC
CASSLARGATYNEQFF
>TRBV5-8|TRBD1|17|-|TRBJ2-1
TGTGCCAGCAGCTCGGGGACGGGGACAGGTACCTACAATGAGCAGTTCTTC
CASSSGTGTGTYNEQFF
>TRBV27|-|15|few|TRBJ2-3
TGTGCCAGCAGCTGGGCGAGGGGTAGCACAGATACGCAGTATTTT
CASSWARGSTDTQYF
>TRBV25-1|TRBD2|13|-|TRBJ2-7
TGTGCCAGCAGTGAATTCGGGAGGTACGAGCAGTACTTC
CASSEFGRYEQYF
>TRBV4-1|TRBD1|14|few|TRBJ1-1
TGCGCCAGCAGCCTGGGACAGGGAGTCACTGAAGCTTTCTTT
CASSLGQGVTEAFF
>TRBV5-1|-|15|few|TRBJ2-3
TGCGCCAGCAGCTTGGAACAGGGACGCACAGATACGCAGTATTTT
CASSLEQGRTDTQYF
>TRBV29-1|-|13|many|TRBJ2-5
TGCAGCGTTGTTGGGGGATCCAAAGAGACCCAGTACTTC
CSVVGGSKETQYF
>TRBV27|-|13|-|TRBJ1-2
TGTGCCAGCAGTTTGCCCAGGGGAGATGGCTACACCTTC
CASSLPRGDGYTF
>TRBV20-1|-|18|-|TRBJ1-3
TGCAGTGCTAGAGATCCAGCGGGGTGGGGGGCGTCTGGAAACACCATATATTTT
CSARDPAGWGASGNTIYF
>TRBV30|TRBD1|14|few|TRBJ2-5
TGTGCCTGGAGTGTACAGGACAGGGGTGGGACCCAGTACTTC
CAWSVQDRGGTQYF
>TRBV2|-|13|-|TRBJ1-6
TGTGCCAGCAGTGACAGAGAGTTATCACCCCTCCACTTT
CASSDRELSPLHF
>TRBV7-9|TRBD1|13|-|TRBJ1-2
TGTGCCAGCAGCTGGGACAGAAACTATGGCTACACCTTC
CASSWDRNYGYTF
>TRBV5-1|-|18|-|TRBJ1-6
TGCGCCAGCAGCCCCCCTGGACACCGGAGCTCCTATAATTCACCCCTCCACTTT
CASSPPGHRSSYNSPLHF